This TCR beta chain is drawn from a study of blood T cell repertoires in COVID-19. Per the authors' pipeline: The assay estimated nucleated cells by amplifying reference gene primers. The table came from immunoSEQ multiplex PCR; TCRdb's copy has only in-frame clones and leaves some out. V and J calls and clone size are those listed in that table; D and trimming were worked out from the DNA. The sample contains 150,000 to 200,000 clones, 81% of which appear only once. CDR3 size: 13 residues. V shed 10 bases and J 3 bases; nucleotides not matched to a gene: 2. From germline, CDR1 is LNHDA and CDR2 SQIVND (reference sequence).

Material: peripheral blood. This chain links TRBV19 with TRBJ1-6; 8 nucleotides line up with TRBD1. This clonotype originated in a woman aged 80 or over with COVID-19, enrolled during active disease. Written as DNA, the CDR3 is TGTGCCACCGGACAGGGCTATAATTCACCCCTCCACTTT. This gives the protein CATGQGYNSPLHF. Using reference TRBV19 and TRBJ1-6 for the parts outside the CDR3, the full variable domain is DGGITQSPKYLFRKEGQNVTLSCEQNLNHDAMYWYRQDPGQGLRLIYYSQIVNDFQKGDIAEGYSVSREKKESFPLTVTSAQKNPTAFYLCATGQGYNSPLHFGNGTRLTVT.